The 24 T cell receptor beta chains listed next were all sequenced from one sample in a study of OX40 agonist ivuxolimab in advanced cancers. Produced via immunoSEQ multiplex PCR; TCRdb's table is partial and in-frame only. The profile shows about 18,000 clones, around 74% of them singletons. The material was CD4+ or CD8+ T cells sorted from blood, obtained in a trial of the OX40 agonist ivuxolimab. These receptors came from an adult with an advanced solid tumor such as melanoma, head and neck, liver or kidney cancer.

The V call is TRBV4-1, the J call TRBJ2-1; 9 nucleotides align to TRBD2. J lost 8 bases, V lost 3 bases, and 5 bases had no gene match. The germline CDR1 and CDR2 sequences are MGHRA and YSYEKL. The CDR3 runs to 14 residues. This CDR3 is CASSHSGGWDEQFF. The DNA of the CDR3 is TGCGCCAGCAGCCACAGCGGGGGGTGGGATGAGCAGTTCTTC.

V is TRBV7-9 and J is TRBJ2-5; 12 nucleotides match TRBD2. V shed 1 base and J 5 bases; nucleotides not matched to a gene: 5. Germline CDR1 and CDR2: SEHNR and FQNEAQ (reference sequence). The CDR3 length is 16 residues. The CDR3: CASSLGRLAGGETQYF. CDR3 nucleotide sequence: TGTGCCAGCAGCTTAGGTCGTCTAGCGGGAGGGGAGACCCAGTACTTC. Combining the CDR3 with reference TRBV7-9 and TRBJ2-5 gives the whole variable domain DTGVSQNPRHKITKRGQNVTFRCDPISEHNRLYWYRQTLGQGPEFLTYFQNEAQLEKSRLLSDRFSAERPKGSFSTLEIQRTEQGDSAMYLCASSLGRLAGGETQYFGPGTRLLVL.

The chain employs TRBV6-4 and TRBJ2-3, with a tentative D call TRBD2 (6 bases). The CDR3 loop spans 15 amino acids. Deletions cut 5 bases from V and 0 bases from J, with 12 bases between. The V gene's germline CDR1 is MRHNA and CDR2 SNTAGT. CDR3: CASSTGTSSTDTQYF. CDR3 sequence (DNA): TGTGCCAGCAGTACCGGGACTTCTAGCACAGATACGCAGTATTTT.

This clone was seen a few times. The CDR3 DNA is TGCGCCAGCAGTGACACCGCGGCGGATGAGCAGTTCTTC. Protein: CASSDTAADEQFF. The chain uses TRBV10-1 and TRBJ2-1; no clear D gene. V lost 3 bases, J lost 8 bases, and 11 bases lay in between. The CDR3 length is 13 residues. Germline CDR1 WNHNN, CDR2 SYGVQD (reference sequence).

The V call is TRBV10-3, the J call TRBJ2-1; tentatively, D is TRBD1 (5 bases). The V gene's germline CDR1 is ENHRY and CDR2 SYGVKD. The CDR3 has 16 amino acids. V was shortened by 0 bases and J by 5 bases, with 14 bases between the two germline ends. In nucleotides, the CDR3 is TGTGCCATCAGTGAGTCCCAGCAGGGTAGGAACAATGAGCAGTTCTTC. Its protein is CAISESQQGRNNEQFF.

This clone was counted once. The V call is TRBV7-2, the J call TRBJ2-7, with TRBD2 as a possible D gene (6 bases). The V gene's germline CDR1 is SGHTA and CDR2 FQGNSA. The CDR3 runs 15 residues. Trimming left V 2 bases short and J 1 base short, with 12 bases between. This chain's CDR3 is CASSLRRASSYEQYF. The CDR3 nucleotides read TGTGCCAGCAGCTTAAGGAGGGCCTCATCCTACGAGCAGTACTTC.

This chain uses TRBV19 with TRBJ1-1, with a tentative D call TRBD1 (5 bases). CDR1 and CDR2 from the germline V gene are LNHDA and SQIVND (reference sequence). The CDR3 totals 14 residues. V gave up 7 bases and J gave up 1 base, with 13 bases separating them. CDR3 nucleotides: TGTGCCAGTACCGAGACAGTGGCGAACACTGAAGCTTTCTTT. Translating it yields CASTETVANTEAFF.

J is TRBJ2-5 and V is TRBV6-5, with a weak D call TRBD1 (5 bases). With the DNA end fitting TRBJ2-7 better, the J assignment may be wrong. The CDR3 has 14 residues. From germline, CDR1 is MNHEY and CDR2 SVGAGI. The CDR3, as DNA: TGTGCCAGCAGTTACGGGGCAGACTCCTACGAGCAGTACTTC. Encoded protein: CASSYGADSYEQYF.

V gene TRBV28 combines with J gene TRBJ2-7; TRBD1 agrees at 9 bases. CDR1 and CDR2 from the germline V gene are MDHEN and SYDVKM. V lost 6 bases to trimming and J lost 3 bases; unmatched junction nucleotides: 6. This CDR3 is built from 14 residues. CDR3 sequence: CASSKDRGHYEQYF. The DNA of the CDR3 is TGTGCCAGCAGCAAGGACAGGGGCCACTACGAGCAGTACTTC.

This clone was seen a handful of times. This chain uses TRBV27 with TRBJ2-1, with 8 nucleotides matching TRBD1. The CDR3 runs 14 residues. J lost 6 bases, V lost 4 bases, and 5 bases had no gene match. Per germline, CDR1 MNHEY and CDR2 SMNVEV (reference sequence). The CDR3 nucleotides read TGTGCCAGCAGTTATCGTACAGGGGGCAATGAGCAGTTCTTC. This gives the protein CASSYRTGGNEQFF.

The chain is built from TRBV2 and TRBJ2-7; no reliable D call. The CDR3 loop spans 15 amino acids. V dropped 6 bases and J dropped 1 base, with 16 bases sitting between them. CDR1 SNHLY and CDR2 FYNNEI come from the germline V gene. CDR3 nucleotides: TGTGCCAGCAGGGGTACACTACAGATGTCCTACGAGCAGTACTTC. Protein sequence: CASRGTLQMSYEQYF.

J is TRBJ2-7 and V is TRBV4-2, with TRBD1 identical over 7 bases. Losses at the gene ends were 1 base for V and 2 bases for J; bases not matched to a gene: 2. This CDR3 contains 14 residues. The germline gives CDR1 LGHNA, CDR2 YNFKEQ. The CDR3 loop reads CASSQGQGTYEQYF. Here the CDR3 DNA reads TGTGCCAGCAGCCAAGGACAGGGCACCTACGAGCAGTACTTC.

V gene TRBV27 combines with J gene TRBJ2-7, with a weak D call TRBD1 (6 bases). Trimming removed 8 bases at V and 0 bases at J, with 11 bases between. Germline V gene lookup returns CDR1 MNHEY and CDR2 SMNVEV (reference sequence). The CDR3 is 13 residues long. CDR3 region: CASGRTASYEQYF. In DNA form, the CDR3 reads TGTGCCAGCGGAAGGACAGCCTCCTACGAGCAGTACTTC.

The rearrangement joins TRBV10-1 to TRBJ1-3; perhaps TRBD1 as D (6 bases). Trimming took 0 bases from V and 13 from J, leaving 16 bases between them. This CDR3 is built from 14 residues. Germline CDR1 WNHNN, CDR2 SYGVQD (reference sequence). The CDR3 DNA sequence: TGCGCCAGCAGTGAGTCCCAGACAGGACACCGGATATATTTT. This sequence encodes CASSESQTGHRIYF.

This chain links TRBV11-1 with TRBJ2-1; D remains unclear. CDR1 is SGHAT, CDR2 FQDESV, per germline (reference sequence). The CDR3 runs to 13 residues. Between the trimmed V and J ends, which lost 1 base and 9 bases, there was a span of 10 bases. The chain's CDR3 is CASSLEMKSEQFF. CDR3 sequence (DNA): TGTGCCAGCAGCTTAGAGATGAAGAGTGAGCAGTTCTTC.

The V and J genes are TRBV4-2 and TRBJ2-5; 11 nucleotides agree with TRBD2. Losses at the gene ends were 3 bases for V and 3 bases for J; bases not matched to a gene: 3. Per germline, CDR1 LGHNA and CDR2 YNFKEQ. This CDR3 contains 15 residues. The CDR3 DNA is TGTGCCAGCAGCCAGGGACTAGCGGAAGAAGAGACCCAGTACTTC. Protein product: CASSQGLAEEETQYF.

This clone was observed a single time. The chain couples TRBV6-1 to TRBJ2-7; perhaps TRBD1 as D (6 bases). The CDR3 totals 15 residues. Germline assignment: CDR1 MNHNS and CDR2 SASEGT. V lost 8 bases, J lost 2 bases, and 19 bases lay in between. CDR3: CASGERGYIAYEQYF. CDR3 nucleotides: TGTGCCAGCGGGGAAAGGGGGTATATCGCCTACGAGCAGTACTTC.

As DNA, the CDR3 is TGTGCCAGCAGGGGCCGCGGGGCCTACAATGAGCAGTTCTTC. Its translation: CASRGRGAYNEQFF. The rearrangement uses TRBV5-4 and TRBJ2-1, with D possibly being TRBD2 (6 bases). CDR1 is SGHNT, CDR2 YYREEE, per germline (reference sequence). The CDR3 totals 14 residues. V gave up 5 bases and J gave up 2 bases, with 11 bases separating them.

The chain joins TRBV2 to TRBJ1-2; D unclear. The germline V and J ends were trimmed by 7 bases and 8 bases, with 14 bases remaining between them. The CDR3 runs 12 residues. Germline V gene data show CDR1 as SNHLY and CDR2 as FYNNEI. This chain's CDR3 is CASNLGTKGYTF. The CDR3 nucleotides are TGTGCCAGCAATCTGGGAACTAAAGGCTACACCTTC.

The count of this clone is one. The V call is TRBV2, the J call TRBJ2-1, with D possibly matching TRBD2 (5 bases). CDR3 length: 14 amino acids. V lost 6 bases to trimming and J lost 8 bases, with 17 bases between them. Germline V CDR1 and CDR2: SNHLY, FYNNEI. The CDR3, as DNA: TGTGCCAGCAGGGGAGAAAGGACCCTAGATGAGCAGTTCTTC. It translates to CASRGERTLDEQFF.

This clone occurred once. The rearrangement joins TRBV11-2 to TRBJ1-2, with a tentative D call TRBD1 (5 bases). Trimming pared 4 bases from V and 0 bases from J, leaving 9 bases between. Germline loops: CDR1 SGHAT, CDR2 FQNNGV. CDR3 length equals 14 residues. CDR3 residues: CASSSGPTNYGYTF. CDR3 coding DNA: TGTGCCAGCAGCTCGGGACCAACTAACTATGGCTACACCTTC. The entire variable domain, with the rest obtained from reference TRBV11-2 and TRBJ1-2, is as follows: EAGVAQSPRYKIIEKRQSVAFWCNPISGHATLYWYQQILGQGPKLLIQFQNNGVVDDSQLPKDRFSAERLKGVDSTLKIQPAKLEDSAVYLCASSSGPTNYGYTFGSGTRLTVV.

This clone has just a few counts. V and J are TRBV15 and TRBJ2-5; D remains unclear. Germline CDR1 is LNHNV and CDR2 is YYDKDF (reference sequence). V lost 7 bases, J lost 3 bases, and 18 bases lay in between. The CDR3 sequence is 15 residues long. CDR3: CATTAKAHFKETQYF. The CDR3 DNA follows: TGTGCCACCACCGCTAAGGCCCACTTTAAAGAGACCCAGTACTTC.

This chain joins TRBV4-1 and TRBJ2-5; 8 bases map to TRBD2. CDR1 and CDR2 from the germline V gene are MGHRA and YSYEKL. Trimming cost V 1 base and J 4 bases; bases outside gene matches: 11. CDR3 length: 17 residues. In DNA form, the CDR3 reads TGCGCCAGCAGCCAAGTTCAAATCACGGGAGGGCGAGAGACCCAGTACTTC. It translates to CASSQVQITGGRETQYF.

The chain has TRBV29-1 and TRBJ1-1; TRBD1 matches 9 bases. The CDR3 covers 16 residues. The germline CDR1 and CDR2 sequences are SQVTM and ANQGSEA. V trimming: 0 bases; J trimming: 11 bases; junction bases outside the gene matches: 16. The CDR3 loop reads CSVEEGSRQGVVMAFF. CDR3 DNA: TGCAGCGTTGAAGAGGGATCCCGACAGGGGGTAGTCATGGCTTTCTTT.